The 11 T cell receptor beta chains below all came from one sample that was sequenced in a study of cytomegalovirus exposure and HLA in healthy donors. The PCR made use of 60 Vbeta and 13 Jbeta primers. Generated by immunoSEQ multiplex PCR, the TCRdb table keeps only in-frame clones and is missing some. The data contain 140,000 to 150,000 clones, 75% to 80% of them singletons. Sequenced: PBMCs. The source of these receptors is a male donor in good health and CMV-seronegative.

The rearrangement links TRBV2 to TRBJ2-2; no reliable D call. The germline V gene encodes CDR1 SNHLY and CDR2 FYNNEI. CDR3 length: 15 amino acids. With 1 base removed from V and 2 bases from J, the gap between germline ends came to 8 bases. The CDR3 reads CASSEGGTNTGELFF. CDR3 coding DNA: TGTGCCAGCAGTGAAGGAGGTACAAACACCGGGGAGCTGTTTTTT.

This clone appeared a single time. V gene TRBV2 combines with J gene TRBJ2-1, with D uncertain. Germline loops: CDR1 SNHLY, CDR2 FYNNEI. This CDR3 contains 11 residues. Trimming pared 6 bases from V and 4 bases from J, leaving 4 bases between. Written as DNA, the CDR3 is TGTGCCAGCAGCACTTACAATGAGCAGTTCTTC. Translation gives CASSTYNEQFF.

The chain carries TRBV6-5 and TRBJ2-7; D gene unclear. The CDR3 is made up of 14 amino acids. V dropped 0 bases and J dropped 2 bases, with 8 bases sitting between them. Looked up from germline, CDR1 is MNHEY and CDR2 is SVGAGI. The CDR3: CASSYSSKTYEQYF. The CDR3 coding sequence is TGTGCCAGCAGTTACTCGAGCAAGACCTACGAGCAGTACTTC.

The J gene is TRBJ1-4, the V gene TRBV5-8, with D unresolved. Trimming took off 0 bases at V and 4 bases at J, with 10 bases between the two ends. Germline V CDR1 and CDR2: SGHTS, YDEGEE. This CDR3 region has 15 residues. The CDR3 DNA reads TGTGCCAGCAGCTTGGGTACAACGTTTAATGAAAAACTGTTTTTT. Translation: CASSLGTTFNEKLFF.

This clone was observed a handful of times. The CDR3 sequence is CASSSCVHF. Written as DNA, the CDR3 is TGTGCCAGCAGCTCGTGTGTCCACTTT. The J gene is TRBJ1-6, the V gene TRBV21-1. TRBV21-1 is marked as a pseudogene. The CDR3 is 9 amino acids.

This clone appeared once. This chain uses TRBV11-3 with TRBJ2-1, with D uncertain. The germline CDR1 and CDR2 sequences are SGHNT and YENEEA. V dropped 0 bases and J dropped 6 bases, with 6 bases sitting between them. The CDR3 is 13 amino acids. The CDR3 nucleotides read TGTGCCAGCAGCTTAGATTCAGGCAATGAGCAGTTCTTC. Translation: CASSLDSGNEQFF.

V is TRBV5-5 and J is TRBJ2-3, with D possibly TRBD1 on 6 matching bases. The germline V gene encodes CDR1 SGHKS and CDR2 YYEKEE (reference sequence). The CDR3 has 11 residues. The ends were cut back, 0 bases at V and 12 bases at J, with 8 bases in the middle. This chain's CDR3 is CASSLGQVQYF. In nucleotides, the CDR3 is TGTGCCAGCAGCTTGGGACAGGTACAGTATTTT. Full variable domain (rest looked up from reference TRBV5-5 and TRBJ2-3): DAGVTQSPTHLIKTRGQQVTLRCSPISGHKSVSWYQQVLGQGPQFIFQYYEKEERGRGNFPDRFSARQFPNYSSELNVNALLLGDSALYLCASSLGQVQYFGPGTRLTVL.

This clone turned up a few times. The same CDR3 can be traced to other DNA sequences in this sample. The chain recombines TRBV4-1 with TRBJ1-2; D not certain. The CDR3 contains 13 residues. The V gene's germline CDR1 is MGHRA and CDR2 YSYEKL. V dropped 0 bases and J dropped 8 bases, with 10 bases sitting between them. For the CDR3, the DNA is TGCGCCAGCAGCCAAGAAGGAGGGTTAGGCTACACCTTC. As protein: CASSQEGGLGYTF.

V and J are TRBV14 and TRBJ2-5; weak D call: TRBD2 (6 bases). The germline V and J ends were trimmed by 2 bases and 5 bases, with 18 bases remaining between them. CDR3 size: 16 residues. Germline V CDR1 and CDR2: SGHDN, FVKESK. This chain's CDR3 is CASSQRASAGWETQYF. CDR3 sequence (DNA): TGTGCCAGCAGCCAACGGGCTAGCGCGGGATGGGAGACCCAGTACTTC.

The chain links TRBV6-5 to TRBJ2-5; 8 bases are shared with TRBD2. CDR1 and CDR2 from the germline V gene are MNHEY and SVGAGI. The length of the CDR3 is 15 residues. V lost 2 bases to trimming and J lost 3 bases; unmatched junction nucleotides: 5. In nucleotides, the CDR3 is TGTGCCAGCAGTTACCATGGGACTAGAAAAGAGACCCAGTACTTC. Its translation: CASSYHGTRKETQYF.

The V call is TRBV14, the J call TRBJ2-7, with D unclear. The CDR3 length is 15 residues. V was shortened by 3 bases and J by 4 bases, with 16 bases between the two germline ends. CDR1 SGHDN and CDR2 FVKESK come from the germline V gene. The CDR3: CASSHSLVYSYEQYF. In DNA, the CDR3 is TGTGCCAGCAGCCACTCCCTCGTCTACTCTTACGAGCAGTACTTC.